A selection of T cell receptor beta chains follows, all from one sample in a study of early T cells in non-severe SARS-CoV-2 infection. TCRdb reprocessed the 5' RACE reads with MiXCR, giving one entry per CDR3 protein. The repertoire includes tens of thousands of distinct CDR3 sequences, around 9.3% of them detected once, and 8% to 8.5% sits in the top ten. Source: whole blood, taken at baseline. The receptors were sampled from an adult who was a healthcare worker with PCR-confirmed SARS-CoV-2 infection or an uninfected control (not recorded which). CDR3s include the opening cysteine and the closing phenylalanine or tryptophan. D genes are given only for firm matches. For some rows the clone size is stated as once, few or many, or as a class when expanded; others skip it.

clone size: few
D gene: .
J gene: TRBJ2-2
V gene: TRBV20-1
CDR3 protein: CSASWNTGELFF
CDR3 DNA: TGCAGTGCTAGTTGGAACACCGGGGAGCTGTTTTTT

clone size: few
D gene: .
J gene: TRBJ2-2
V gene: TRBV15
CDR3 protein: CATSPYTGELFF
CDR3 DNA: TGTGCCACCAGCCCCTACACCGGGGAGCTGTTTTTT

clone size: few
D gene: .
J gene: TRBJ2-1
V gene: TRBV18
CDR3 protein: CASSPLESARNEQFF
CDR3 DNA: TGTGCCAGCTCACCACTAGAGTCCGCGCGAAATGAGCAGTTCTTC

clone size: many
D gene: .
J gene: TRBJ1-2
V gene: TRBV19
CDR3 protein: CASSIVTDRPLGYTF
CDR3 DNA: TGTGCCAGTAGTATAGTTACGGACAGACCTCTTGGCTACACCTTC

clone size: few
D gene: TRBD2
J gene: TRBJ2-2
V gene: TRBV7-2
CDR3 protein: CASSLTGRENGELFF
CDR3 DNA: TGTGCCAGCAGCTTAACGGGGCGGGAGAACGGGGAGCTGTTTTTT

clone size: few
D gene: .
J gene: TRBJ1-3
V gene: TRBV7-9
CDR3 protein: CASSLGGASGNTIYF
CDR3 DNA: TGTGCCAGCAGCTTAGGGGGGGCTTCTGGAAACACCATATATTTT

clone size: medium-sized
D gene: TRBD2
J gene: TRBJ2-7
V gene: TRBV20-1
CDR3 protein: CSAKDTQGSGGPYEQYF
CDR3 DNA: TGCAGTGCCAAGGACACCCAGGGCAGCGGGGGTCCCTACGAGCAGTACTTC

clone size: .
D gene: TRBD2
J gene: TRBJ2-1
V gene: TRBV7-2
CDR3 protein: CASSLVASGAYNEQFF
CDR3 DNA: TGTGCCAGCAGCTTAGTTGCTAGCGGAGCCTACAATGAGCAGTTCTTC

clone size: many
D gene: .
J gene: TRBJ2-1
V gene: TRBV3-1
CDR3 protein: CASSLTRADNYNEQFF
CDR3 DNA: TGTGCCAGCAGTCTCACTCGGGCGGATAACTACAATGAGCAGTTCTTC

clone size: .
D gene: TRBD1
J gene: TRBJ2-7
V gene: TRBV7-9
CDR3 protein: CASSPRGQGSSYEQYF
CDR3 DNA: TGTGCCAGCAGCCCCCGTGGACAGGGGAGCTCCTACGAGCAGTACTTC

clone size: few
D gene: TRBD2
J gene: TRBJ2-3
V gene: TRBV2
CDR3 protein: CASRGGLAGGPREDTQYF
CDR3 DNA: TGTGCCAGCAGGGGGGGACTAGCGGGAGGGCCTCGGGAAGATACGCAGTATTTT

clone size: many
D gene: .
J gene: TRBJ2-1
V gene: TRBV10-2
CDR3 protein: CASSYAGTGSYNEQFF
CDR3 DNA: TGCGCCAGCAGTTATGCGGGGACTGGCTCCTACAATGAGCAGTTCTTC

clone size: few
D gene: .
J gene: TRBJ2-5
V gene: TRBV3-1
CDR3 protein: CASSQKRWGVGETQYF
CDR3 DNA: TGTGCCAGCAGCCAAAAGCGCTGGGGAGTCGGTGAGACCCAGTACTTC

clone size: .
D gene: .
J gene: TRBJ1-1
V gene: TRBV14
CDR3 protein: CASSQMAGRTEAFF
CDR3 DNA: TGTGCCAGCAGCCAAATGGCGGGGAGAACTGAAGCTTTCTTT

clone size: many
D gene: TRBD2
J gene: TRBJ2-7
V gene: TRBV29-1
CDR3 protein: CSVRTSRSYEQYF
CDR3 DNA: TGCAGCGTACGGACTAGCCGCTCCTACGAGCAGTACTTC

clone size: few
D gene: .
J gene: TRBJ2-5
V gene: TRBV20-1
CDR3 protein: CSAASSVQETQYF
CDR3 DNA: TGCAGTGCAGCCTCTAGCGTTCAAGAGACCCAGTACTTC

clone size: few
D gene: .
J gene: TRBJ2-1
V gene: TRBV11-2
CDR3 protein: CASSLLGQRTYEQFF
CDR3 DNA: TGTGCCAGCAGCTTACTGGGACAAAGAACCTATGAGCAGTTCTTC

clone size: few
D gene: TRBD1
J gene: TRBJ2-7
V gene: TRBV28
CDR3 protein: CASSFHPGQGIVEQYF
CDR3 DNA: TGTGCCAGCAGTTTCCATCCAGGACAGGGGATTGTCGAGCAGTACTTC

clone size: many
D gene: .
J gene: TRBJ2-1
V gene: TRBV10-3
CDR3 protein: CAIRRVNEQFF
CDR3 DNA: TGTGCCATCAGGAGGGTCAATGAGCAGTTCTTC

clone size: .
D gene: .
J gene: TRBJ2-7
V gene: TRBV9
CDR3 protein: CASSAQGSEQYF
CDR3 DNA: TGTGCCAGCAGCGCCCAGGGGAGTGAGCAGTACTTC

clone size: few
D gene: .
J gene: TRBJ1-5
V gene: TRBV6-6
CDR3 protein: CASSREGQNQPQHF
CDR3 DNA: TGTGCCAGCAGTCGCGAGGGGCAAAATCAGCCCCAGCATTTT

clone size: many
D gene: .
J gene: TRBJ2-7
V gene: TRBV28
CDR3 protein: CASSFRDFSYEQYF
CDR3 DNA: TGTGCCAGCAGTTTTAGGGACTTCTCCTACGAGCAGTACTTC

clone size: few
D gene: TRBD2
J gene: TRBJ2-3
V gene: TRBV5-4
CDR3 protein: CASSGLAGAAGTDTQYF
CDR3 DNA: TGTGCCAGCAGCGGACTAGCGGGGGCCGCCGGAACAGATACGCAGTATTTT

clone size: many
D gene: TRBD1
J gene: TRBJ1-6
V gene: TRBV5-1
CDR3 protein: CASSLGTGHNSPLHF
CDR3 DNA: TGCGCCAGCAGCTTGGGGACAGGCCATAATTCACCCCTCCACTTT

clone size: .
D gene: .
J gene: TRBJ2-2
V gene: TRBV7-2
CDR3 protein: CASSVQGPRAGELFF
CDR3 DNA: TGTGCCAGCAGCGTCCAAGGGCCGCGGGCCGGGGAGCTGTTTTTT

clone size: .
D gene: .
J gene: TRBJ2-7
V gene: TRBV24-1
CDR3 protein: CATSGAGAYEQYF
CDR3 DNA: TGTGCCACCAGTGGGGCAGGAGCCTACGAGCAGTACTTC

clone size: many
D gene: TRBD2
J gene: TRBJ2-4
V gene: TRBV6-1
CDR3 protein: CASSENRSGGPKNIQYF
CDR3 DNA: TGTGCCAGCAGTGAAAATAGGTCGGGAGGTCCCAAAAACATTCAGTACTTC